Listed below are T cell receptor beta chains from one sample, sequenced in a study of CD8 T cells in ankylosing spondylitis. TCRdb recomputed calls from the 5' RACE reads with MiXCR, one row per CDR3 protein. The sample has fewer than 550,000 distinct CDR3 sequences; 5.3% are singletons. The specimen was blood, either unsorted or a sorted T cell fraction (not recorded which). The receptors stem from a male donor with ankylosing spondylitis. Both conserved end residues are part of each CDR3. A D gene is named only where the DNA matches it firmly. Not all rows give a size; the values are once, few, many and, for expanded clones, a class.

TRBJ1-5 many TRBD1 TRBV28 CASSLSRTGASGKPQHF TGTGCCAGCAGTTTATCCCGGACAGGGGCCTCTGGAAAGCCCCAGCATTTT
TRBJ2-3 few . TRBV28 CASTHGVTSTDTQYF TGTGCCAGCACCCATGGCGTGACTAGCACAGATACGCAGTATTTT
TRBJ1-6 . . TRBV2 CASSEDAWGYNSPLHF TGTGCCAGCAGTGAAGACGCGTGGGGGTATAATTCACCCCTCCACTTT
TRBJ1-1 many . TRBV5-6 CASSLFGTGDTEAFF TGTGCCAGCAGCTTATTCGGGACGGGGGACACTGAAGCTTTCTTT
TRBJ2-2 many TRBD1 TRBV12-3/TRBV12-4 CASSWTGDTGELFF TGTGCCAGCAGCTGGACAGGGGACACCGGGGAGCTGTTTTTT
TRBJ2-7 few . TRBV12-3/TRBV12-4 CASSFIQGPSYEQYF TGTGCCAGCAGTTTTATTCAGGGCCCTTCCTACGAGCAGTACTTC
TRBJ1-1 many . TRBV7-9 CASSTQSGATEAFF TGTGCCAGCAGCACCCAATCTGGGGCGACTGAAGCTTTCTTT
TRBJ1-6 many . TRBV28 CASSPAPGTSYNSPLHF TGTGCCAGCAGCCCCGCGCCCGGGACATCCTATAATTCACCCCTCCACTTT
TRBJ1-2 many . TRBV5-1 CASSLQQGSYGYTF TGCGCCAGCAGCTTACAACAGGGATCCTATGGCTACACCTTC
TRBJ2-5 many . TRBV5-6 CASSPGPTYQETQYF TGTGCCAGCAGCCCGGGACCCACGTACCAAGAGACCCAGTACTTC
TRBJ2-7 many TRBD1 TRBV28 CASSLPGQGDEQYF TGTGCCAGCAGTCTGCCGGGACAGGGGGACGAGCAGTACTTC
TRBJ2-7 few . TRBV7-7 CASSTAIFREQYF TGTGCTAGCAGCACAGCGATATTTCGGGAGCAGTACTTC
TRBJ1-5 many . TRBV7-2 CASSLRRGGQPQHF TGTGCCAGCAGCTTAAGAAGGGGGGGTCAGCCCCAGCATTTT
TRBJ1-1 many . TRBV3-1 CASSRWTEEAFF TGTGCCAGCAGCCGGTGGACAGAGGAAGCTTTCTTT
TRBJ2-1 many . TRBV12-3/TRBV12-4 CASSPRGGGGNYNEQFF TGTGCCAGCAGTCCCAGGGGTGGCGGGGGCAACTACAATGAGCAGTTCTTC
TRBJ2-5 many . TRBV10-3 CAISDPGRETQYF TGTGCCATCAGTGATCCAGGGAGGGAGACCCAGTACTTC
TRBJ2-3 few TRBD1 TRBV7-9 CASSPGTVILDTQYF TGTGCCAGCAGCCCTGGGACAGTCATCTTGGATACGCAGTATTTT
TRBJ1-2 many . TRBV29-1 CSVELSLGGYTF TGCAGCGTTGAGTTGAGTCTCGGGGGCTACACCTTC
TRBJ2-4 many . TRBV11-1 CASSLPLRHAGTKNIQYF TGTGCCAGCAGCTTACCTCTTAGGCATGCAGGGACCAAAAACATTCAGTACTTC
TRBJ1-2 many . TRBV5-1 CASSLAPGSYGYTF TGCGCCAGCAGCTTGGCCCCAGGGAGCTATGGCTACACCTTC
TRBJ2-7 many TRBD2 TRBV7-9 CASSLGTSGDYEQYF TGTGCCAGCAGCTTAGGGACTAGCGGTGACTACGAGCAGTACTTC
TRBJ2-2 many . TRBV27 CASSLVRSGELFF TGTGCCAGCAGTTTAGTAAGGTCGGGGGAGCTGTTTTTT
TRBJ1-5 many . TRBV12-5 CASGLVRWFRVNQPQHF TGTGCTAGTGGTTTGGTACGGTGGTTCCGGGTCAATCAGCCCCAGCATTTT
TRBJ2-1 many . TRBV5-1 CASTNQGNYNEQFF TGCGCCAGCACCAATCAGGGTAACTACAATGAGCAGTTCTTC
TRBJ2-1 many TRBD2 TRBV5-1 CASSSSTSGVDEQFF TGCGCCAGCAGCTCTTCGACTAGCGGGGTTGATGAGCAGTTCTTC
TRBJ1-4 many . TRBV27 CASSRGPAANEKLFF TGTGCCAGCAGTCGTGGGCCAGCAGCTAATGAAAAACTGTTTTTT
TRBJ1-1 many . TRBV20-1 CSARAKGENTEAFF TGCAGTGCTAGGGCGAAAGGGGAGAACACTGAAGCTTTCTTT